The clone carrying this T cell receptor (beta chain) was seen a handful of times. Its antigen is not identified. Gene names denote mouse genes. The CDR3 extends 4 residues past the end of the read, so its final part is completed from the germline J gene. Other nucleotide sequences from this sample produce the same CDR3. The entry originates in a study of CD8+ T cells in alopecia areata. In the study overall: Female C3H/HeJ mice aged roughly 7-11 weeks received skin from approximately 6-12-month-old C3H/HeJ donors with spontaneous alopecia. Findings and caveats of the study: Researchers report lesional scalp, most notably alopecia totalis/universalis, outstripped normal scalp in clonality.

Extracted RNA was reverse transcribed into cDNA, the sequencing template. The data were produced by immunoSEQ multiplex PCR, yet TCRdb's version contains in-frame clones alone and is incomplete. The table lists 290,000 or so clones, with no singletons. Sorting used CD4, CD8alpha, NKG2D, NKG2ACE and other markers on pooled cutaneous lymph node cells. There are 15 residues in the CDR3. V was trimmed by 0 bases and J by 0 bases, leaving 8 bases between them. Germline CDR1 and CDR2: NSHNY and SYGAGN. The material sequenced was CD4+ T cells sorted from a lymph node. The TCR was taken from a C3H/HeJ mouse with alopecia areata. Strain haplotype (MHC): H2-k. The rearrangement links TRBV13-1 to TRBJ2-4; no clear D gene. The sequenced part of the CDR3 DNA is TGTGCCAGCAGTGATGCAGGCAGTAGTCAAAAC. It codes for CASSDAGSSQN. The CDR3 in full is CASSDAGSSQNTLYF.